This TCR beta chain was captured in a study of blood T cell repertoires in COVID-19. Overall study context: Researchers got acute and convalescent COVID-19 samples from the United States, Italy and Spain. The analysed material was cDNA or gDNA that came from T cells, B-cell-depleted T cells, or PBMCs.

This CDR3 is 13 amino acids long. V shed 6 bases and J 3 bases; nucleotides not matched to a gene: 2. Germline V lookup: CDR1 MNHEY, CDR2 SMNVEV (reference sequence). Methods used by the authors: Counts of nucleated cells, estimated from reference gene primer amplification, were obtained. Libraries were prepared by immunoSEQ multiplex PCR; TCRdb keeps only in-frame clonotypes and omits some of them. V and J calls and clone size are copied from that table; D and trimming were computed from the DNA. The sample consists of 190,000 or so clones, about 90% of them appearing once. The sequenced material came from peripheral blood. This chain uses TRBV27 with TRBJ2-7, with 10 positions matching TRBD2. This clonotype was sampled from a woman aged 65 to 85 with acute or convalescent COVID-19. DNA for the CDR3: TGTGCCAGCAGGGCTAGCGGGAGCTACGAGCAGTACTTC. Its protein product is CASRASGSYEQYF.